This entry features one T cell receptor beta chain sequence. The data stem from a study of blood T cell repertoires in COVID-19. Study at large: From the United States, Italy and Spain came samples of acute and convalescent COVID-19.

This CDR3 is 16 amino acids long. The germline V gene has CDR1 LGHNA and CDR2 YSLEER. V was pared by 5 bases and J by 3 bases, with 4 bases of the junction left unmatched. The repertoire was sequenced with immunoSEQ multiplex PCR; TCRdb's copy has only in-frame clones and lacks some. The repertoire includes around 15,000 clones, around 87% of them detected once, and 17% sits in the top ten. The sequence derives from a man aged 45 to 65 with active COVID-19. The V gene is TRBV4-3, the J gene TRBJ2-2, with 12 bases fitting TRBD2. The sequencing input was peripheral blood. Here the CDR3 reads CASSGLAGGYTGELFF. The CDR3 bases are TGCGCCAGCAGCGGCCTAGCGGGAGGGTACACCGGGGAGCTGTTTTTT.